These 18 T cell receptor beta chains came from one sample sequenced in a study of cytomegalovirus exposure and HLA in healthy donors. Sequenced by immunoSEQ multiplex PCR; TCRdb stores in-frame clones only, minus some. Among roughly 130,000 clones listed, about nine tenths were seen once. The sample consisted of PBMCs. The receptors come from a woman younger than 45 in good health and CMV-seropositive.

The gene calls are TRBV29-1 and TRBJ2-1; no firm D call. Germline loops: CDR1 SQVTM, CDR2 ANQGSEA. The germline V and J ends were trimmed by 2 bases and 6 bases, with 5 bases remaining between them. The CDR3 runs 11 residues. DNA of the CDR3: TGCAGCGTTGAATCCGGCAATGAGCAGTTCTTC. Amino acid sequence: CSVESGNEQFF.

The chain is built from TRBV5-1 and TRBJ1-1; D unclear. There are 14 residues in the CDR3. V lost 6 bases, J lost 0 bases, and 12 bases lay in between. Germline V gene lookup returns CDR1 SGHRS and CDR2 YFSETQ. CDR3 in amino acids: CASTEQTLNTEAFF. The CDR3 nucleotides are TGCGCCAGCACGGAACAGACCTTGAACACTGAAGCTTTCTTT.

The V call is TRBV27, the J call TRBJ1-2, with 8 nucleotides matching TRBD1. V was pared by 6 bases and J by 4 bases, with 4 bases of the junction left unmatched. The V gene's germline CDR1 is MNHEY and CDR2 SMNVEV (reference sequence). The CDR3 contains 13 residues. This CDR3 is CASSPGGGYGYTF. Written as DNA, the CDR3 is TGTGCCAGCAGCCCAGGGGGCGGCTATGGCTACACCTTC.

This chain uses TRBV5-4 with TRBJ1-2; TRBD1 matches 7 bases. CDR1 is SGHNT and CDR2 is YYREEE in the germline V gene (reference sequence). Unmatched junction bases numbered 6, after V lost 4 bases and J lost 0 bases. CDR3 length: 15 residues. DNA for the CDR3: TGTGCCAGCAGCGTCGGGACAGCTTCTAACTATGGCTACACCTTC. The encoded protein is CASSVGTASNYGYTF.

The CDR3 nucleotides read TGCGCCAGCAGCTTGCAGGTTTACGAGCAGTACTTC. Translating gives CASSLQVYEQYF. The chain recombines TRBV5-1 with TRBJ2-7; D gene unclear. The V end was cut by 1 base, the J end by 4 bases, with 6 bases between. Germline V lookup: CDR1 SGHRS, CDR2 YFSETQ. The CDR3 is 12 amino acids.

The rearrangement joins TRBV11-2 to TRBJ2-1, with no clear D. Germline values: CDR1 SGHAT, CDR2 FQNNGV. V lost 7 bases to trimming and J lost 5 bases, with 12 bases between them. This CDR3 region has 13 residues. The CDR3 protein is CASTAFRDNEQFF. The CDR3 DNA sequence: TGTGCCAGCACAGCCTTCCGGGACAATGAGCAGTTCTTC.

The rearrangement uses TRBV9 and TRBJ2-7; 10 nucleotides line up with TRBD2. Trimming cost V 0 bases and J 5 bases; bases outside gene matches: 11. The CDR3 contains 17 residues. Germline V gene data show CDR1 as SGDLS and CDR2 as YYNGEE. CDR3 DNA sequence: TGTGCCAGCAGCGTAGGAGCTAGCGGGAGCACTCGGAACGAGCAGTACTTC. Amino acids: CASSVGASGSTRNEQYF. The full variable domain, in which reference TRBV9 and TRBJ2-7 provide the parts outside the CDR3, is DSGVTQTPKHLITATGQRVTLRCSPRSGDLSVYWYQQSLDQGLQFLIQYYNGEERAKGNILERFSAQQFPDLHSELNLSSLELGDSALYFCASSVGASGSTRNEQYFGPGTRLTVT.

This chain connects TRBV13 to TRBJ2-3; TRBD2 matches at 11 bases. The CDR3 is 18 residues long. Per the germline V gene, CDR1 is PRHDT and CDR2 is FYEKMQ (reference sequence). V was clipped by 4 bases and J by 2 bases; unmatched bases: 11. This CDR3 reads CASSSPLAGGEDTDTQYF. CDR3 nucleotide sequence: TGTGCCAGCAGCTCCCCGCTAGCGGGGGGCGAGGACACAGATACGCAGTATTTT.

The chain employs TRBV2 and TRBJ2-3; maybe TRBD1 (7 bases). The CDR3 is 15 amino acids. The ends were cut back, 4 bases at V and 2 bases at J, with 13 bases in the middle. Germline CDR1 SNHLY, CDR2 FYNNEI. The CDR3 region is CASSGRDSYTDTQYF. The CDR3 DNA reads TGTGCCAGCAGTGGGCGGGACAGCTACACAGATACGCAGTATTTT. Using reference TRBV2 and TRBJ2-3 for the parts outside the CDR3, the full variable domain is EPEVTQTPSHQVTQMGQEVILRCVPISNHLYFYWYRQILGQKVEFLVSFYNNEISEKSEIFDDQFSVERPDGSNFTLKIRSTKLEDSAMYFCASSGRDSYTDTQYFGPGTRLTVL.

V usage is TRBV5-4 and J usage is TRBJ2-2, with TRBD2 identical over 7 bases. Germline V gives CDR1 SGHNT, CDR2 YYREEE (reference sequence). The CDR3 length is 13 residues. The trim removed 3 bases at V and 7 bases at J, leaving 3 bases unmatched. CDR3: CASSSSGYGELFF. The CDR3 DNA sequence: TGTGCCAGCAGCTCTAGCGGATACGGGGAGCTGTTTTTT.

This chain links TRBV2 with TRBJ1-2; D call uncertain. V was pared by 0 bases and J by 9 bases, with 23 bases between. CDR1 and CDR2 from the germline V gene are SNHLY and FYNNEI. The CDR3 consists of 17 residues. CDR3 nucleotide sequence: TGTGCCAGCAGTGAAGCACCTTTTTTGGGGAGTTTTGTGAGCTACACCTTC. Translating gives CASSEAPFLGSFVSYTF.

The CDR3 loop reads CASSLTAGRQETQYF. For the CDR3, the DNA is TGCGCCAGCAGCTTGACAGCGGGGAGGCAAGAGACCCAGTACTTC. The rearrangement links TRBV5-1 to TRBJ2-5; 7 bases are a match to TRBD2. The V gene end was trimmed by 1 base and the J gene end by 2 bases; junction bases not matched to a gene: 5. This CDR3 is built from 15 residues. Per the germline V gene, CDR1 is SGHRS and CDR2 is YFSETQ. Based on the CDR3 plus reference TRBV5-1 and TRBJ2-5, the full variable domain is KAGVTQTPRYLIKTRGQQVTLSCSPISGHRSVSWYQQTPGQGLQFLFEYFSETQRNKGNFPGRFSGRQFSNSRSEMNVSTLELGDSALYLCASSLTAGRQETQYFGPGTRLLVL.

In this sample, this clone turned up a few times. In DNA, the CDR3 is TGCAGCGTTGAAGGACAGGGTCAACAGGATACGCAGTATTTT. This gives the protein CSVEGQGQQDTQYF. The V and J genes are TRBV29-1 and TRBJ2-3; 7 bases fit TRBD1. V shed 1 base and J 6 bases; nucleotides not matched to a gene: 7. Germline V gene lookup returns CDR1 SQVTM and CDR2 ANQGSEA. This CDR3 contains 14 residues.

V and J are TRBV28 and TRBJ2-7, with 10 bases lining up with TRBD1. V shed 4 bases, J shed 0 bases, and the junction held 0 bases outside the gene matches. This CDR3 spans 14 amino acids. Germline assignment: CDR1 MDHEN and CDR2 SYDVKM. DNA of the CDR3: TGTGCCAGCAGTTGGACAGGGGGCTCCTACGAGCAGTACTTC. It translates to CASSWTGGSYEQYF.

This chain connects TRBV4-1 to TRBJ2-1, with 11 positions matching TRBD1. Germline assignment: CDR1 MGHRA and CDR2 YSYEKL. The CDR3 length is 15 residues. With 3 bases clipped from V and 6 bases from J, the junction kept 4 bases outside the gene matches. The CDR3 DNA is TGCGCCAGCAGCCAGGTAGGGACAGGGGGCAATGAGCAGTTCTTC. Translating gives CASSQVGTGGNEQFF.

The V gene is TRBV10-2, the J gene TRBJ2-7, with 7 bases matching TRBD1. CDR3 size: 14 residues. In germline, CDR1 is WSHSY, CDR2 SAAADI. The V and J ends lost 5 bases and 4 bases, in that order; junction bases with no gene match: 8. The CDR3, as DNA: TGCGCCAGCAGTCCCCCCACAGGGGCTTACGAGCAGTACTTC. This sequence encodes CASSPPTGAYEQYF.

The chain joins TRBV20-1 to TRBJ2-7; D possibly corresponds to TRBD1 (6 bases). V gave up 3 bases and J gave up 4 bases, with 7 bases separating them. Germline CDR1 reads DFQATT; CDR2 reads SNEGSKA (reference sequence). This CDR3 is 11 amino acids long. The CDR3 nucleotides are TGCAGTGCTAGTGACAGGTACGAGCAGTACTTC. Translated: CSASDRYEQYF.

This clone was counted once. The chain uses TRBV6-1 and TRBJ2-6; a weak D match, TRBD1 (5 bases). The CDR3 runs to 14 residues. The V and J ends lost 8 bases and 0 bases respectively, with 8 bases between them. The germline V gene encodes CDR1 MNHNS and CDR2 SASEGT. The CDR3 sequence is CASDSSSGANVLTF. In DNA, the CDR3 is TGTGCCAGCGACAGCAGCTCTGGGGCCAACGTCCTGACTTTC.